This entry describes one T cell receptor (beta chain). Its antigen is still unknown. A clone one base away is much larger, so this may be a read error. Synthesis of TCR beta cDNA was carried out from approximately 470 ng total RNA with a constant-region primer. Three nested multiplex PCR rounds, a slightly modified ARM-PCR, produced the libraries for TCR beta. MiXCR, applied by TCRdb to the multiplex PCR reads, yields one record per CDR3 protein. Counted here are around 47,000 distinct CDR3 sequences, 73% occurring once; the ten biggest clones make up about a fifth. Each 20-30 mg portion of unsorted bulk tissue served as the source for co-extraction of RNA and DNA. Surgical resection was the treatment these patients received for primary liver carcinoma. This entry is derived from a study of tumor-infiltrating lymphocytes in primary liver carcinoma. Whole-study context: Per sample, productive TCRbeta reads numbered roughly 3.65 to 7.13 million, similar across tissue types. The study's findings and limits: Against blood, tumors held a significantly higher top-250-clone fraction (p = 0.039).

The sequenced material came from liver tumor tissue from sampling region 2. Noted subset: tumor region T2, inferior pole. This clonotype was obtained from a man aged 35 to 55 with primary liver carcinoma and hepatitis B virus infection.

The CDR3 DNA follows: TGTGCCAGCAGCGAAGGGGTTAGTCGACAGCCCCAGCATTTT. This codes for CASSEGVSRQPQHF. The chain links TRBV2 to TRBJ1-5; D possibly corresponds to TRBD1 (5 bases). Germline assignment: CDR1 SNHLY and CDR2 FYNNEI. The CDR3 loop spans 14 amino acids. Full variable domain (remainder filled in from reference TRBV2 and TRBJ1-5): EPEVTQTPSHQVTQMGQEVILRCVPISNHLYFYWYRQILGQKVEFLVSFYNNEISEKSEIFDDQFSVERPDGSNFTLKIRSTKLEDSAMYFCASSEGVSRQPQHFGDGTRLSIL.